The rows below give T cell receptor beta chains drawn from one sample of a study of CD8+ T cells in alopecia areata. Profiled with immunoSEQ multiplex PCR; TCRdb holds only in-frame clones, not every one. The data hold roughly 280,000 clones, with around 64% observed a single time. The sequencing used CD4+ T cells sorted from blood, collected at roughly week 52, from a patient treated with tofacitinib. These receptor sequences come from a human donor with alopecia areata. Each CDR3 is given with its conserved first and last residue. A D gene is named only where the DNA matches it firmly. Clone size, where shown, is once, few, many, or a class for clones that have expanded.

J gene: TRBJ1-2
clone size: once
D gene: NA
V gene: TRBV2
CDR3 protein: CASSERGANYGYTF
CDR3 DNA: TGTGCCAGCAGTGAACGGGGAGCTAACTATGGCTACACCTTC

J gene: TRBJ1-3
clone size: many
D gene: TRBD1
V gene: TRBV2
CDR3 protein: CASRTPDRGGNTIYF
CDR3 DNA: TGTGCCAGCAGGACTCCAGACAGGGGTGGAAACACCATATATTTT

J gene: TRBJ1-6
clone size: NA
D gene: TRBD1
V gene: TRBV30
CDR3 protein: CAWGIPGTGGTPLHF
CDR3 DNA: TGTGCCTGGGGCATACCCGGGACAGGGGGGACACCCCTCCACTTT

J gene: TRBJ1-3
clone size: NA
D gene: NA
V gene: TRBV25-1
CDR3 protein: CASSESYSGNTIYF
CDR3 DNA: TGTGCCAGCAGTGAAAGTTACTCTGGAAACACCATATATTTT

J gene: TRBJ2-3
clone size: NA
D gene: TRBD2
V gene: TRBV2
CDR3 protein: CASSERLADFTDTQYF
CDR3 DNA: TGTGCCAGCAGTGAAAGGCTAGCGGATTTCACAGATACGCAGTATTTT

J gene: TRBJ1-2
clone size: NA
D gene: TRBD1
V gene: TRBV5-6
CDR3 protein: CASSFRDRDTNYGYTF
CDR3 DNA: TGTGCCAGCAGCTTCCGGGACAGAGACACTAACTATGGCTACACCTTC

J gene: TRBJ2-7
clone size: NA
D gene: NA
V gene: TRBV7-3
CDR3 protein: CASSRQPGPYEQYF
CDR3 DNA: TGTGCCAGCAGCAGACAGCCAGGGCCCTACGAGCAGTACTTC

J gene: TRBJ2-2
clone size: NA
D gene: TRBD2
V gene: TRBV14
CDR3 protein: CASTLSGGQGTGELFF
CDR3 DNA: TGTGCCAGCACCCTTAGCGGGGGCCAAGGCACCGGGGAGCTGTTTTTT

J gene: TRBJ2-1
clone size: NA
D gene: NA
V gene: TRBV30
CDR3 protein: CAWSTRYGGEQFF
CDR3 DNA: TGTGCCTGGAGCACACGCTACGGAGGTGAGCAGTTCTTC

J gene: TRBJ1-3
clone size: NA
D gene: NA
V gene: TRBV10-3
CDR3 protein: CAISGRDKAGSGNTIYF
CDR3 DNA: TGTGCCATCAGTGGCAGGGACAAGGCCGGCTCTGGAAACACCATATATTTT

J gene: TRBJ2-3
clone size: NA
D gene: TRBD1
V gene: TRBV5-1
CDR3 protein: CASSFGTGADTQYF
CDR3 DNA: TGCGCCAGCAGCTTTGGGACAGGGGCAGATACGCAGTATTTT

J gene: TRBJ2-4
clone size: NA
D gene: NA
V gene: TRBV29-1
CDR3 protein: CSVFGAENIQYF
CDR3 DNA: TGCAGCGTTTTCGGGGCCGAAAACATTCAGTACTTC

J gene: TRBJ2-7
clone size: once
D gene: NA
V gene: TRBV5-1
CDR3 protein: CASSLAVGGIYEQYF
CDR3 DNA: TGCGCCAGCAGCTTGGCAGTGGGTGGAATCTACGAGCAGTACTTC

J gene: TRBJ1-4
clone size: few
D gene: NA
V gene: TRBV7-9
CDR3 protein: CASSLGNEKLFF
CDR3 DNA: TGTGCCAGCAGCTTGGGAAATGAAAAACTGTTTTTT

J gene: TRBJ1-2
clone size: NA
D gene: NA
V gene: TRBV5-1
CDR3 protein: CASSRQTWDGYTF
CDR3 DNA: TGCGCCAGCAGCCGACAGACCTGGGATGGCTACACCTTC

J gene: TRBJ1-2
clone size: NA
D gene: NA
V gene: TRBV4-1
CDR3 protein: CASSQAGISVGYTF
CDR3 DNA: TGCGCCAGCAGCCAAGCCGGGATCTCGGTGGGCTACACCTTC

J gene: TRBJ2-6
clone size: NA
D gene: NA
V gene: TRBV9
CDR3 protein: CASSVAIRGSGANVLTF
CDR3 DNA: TGTGCCAGCAGCGTCGCTATAAGAGGCTCTGGGGCCAACGTCCTGACTTTC

J gene: TRBJ2-1
clone size: few
D gene: TRBD2
V gene: TRBV5-8
CDR3 protein: CASILISGVGGEQFF
CDR3 DNA: TGTGCCAGCATACTGATTAGCGGGGTCGGTGGTGAGCAGTTCTTC

J gene: TRBJ2-2
clone size: few
D gene: NA
V gene: TRBV4-2
CDR3 protein: CASSQDLHRELFF
CDR3 DNA: TGTGCCAGCAGCCAAGATCTCCACCGGGAGCTGTTTTTT

J gene: TRBJ1-4
clone size: few
D gene: NA
V gene: TRBV4-1
CDR3 protein: CASSHSILEKLFF
CDR3 DNA: TGCGCCAGCAGCCATTCGATCTTGGAGAAACTGTTTTTT

J gene: TRBJ2-7
clone size: NA
D gene: NA
V gene: TRBV6-1
CDR3 protein: CASRNIGVGQYF
CDR3 DNA: TGTGCCAGCAGGAACATCGGTGTGGGGCAGTACTTC

J gene: TRBJ2-7
clone size: NA
D gene: TRBD1
V gene: TRBV11-1
CDR3 protein: CASSLGTGSYEQYF
CDR3 DNA: TGTGCCAGCAGCTTGGGGACAGGTTCCTACGAGCAGTACTTC

J gene: TRBJ2-1
clone size: NA
D gene: NA
V gene: TRBV18
CDR3 protein: CASSPPSANEQFF
CDR3 DNA: TGTGCCAGCTCACCACCGTCGGCTAATGAGCAGTTCTTC

J gene: TRBJ1-6
clone size: few
D gene: NA
V gene: TRBV6-6
CDR3 protein: CASTEGLRHSPLHF
CDR3 DNA: TGTGCCAGCACCGAGGGGTTGAGGCATTCACCCCTCCACTTT

J gene: TRBJ1-2
clone size: NA
D gene: NA
V gene: TRBV5-1
CDR3 protein: CASRMGTNYGYTF
CDR3 DNA: TGCGCCAGCCGCATGGGGACGAACTATGGCTACACCTTC

J gene: TRBJ1-6
clone size: NA
D gene: TRBD1
V gene: TRBV7-2
CDR3 protein: CASSPIGTGVNSPLHF
CDR3 DNA: TGTGCCAGCAGCCCTATCGGGACAGGTGTGAATTCACCCCTCCACTTT

J gene: TRBJ2-1
clone size: NA
D gene: NA
V gene: TRBV6-5
CDR3 protein: CASRQPGNEQFF
CDR3 DNA: TGTGCCAGCAGACAACCAGGGAATGAGCAGTTCTTC

J gene: TRBJ2-1
clone size: once
D gene: NA
V gene: TRBV15
CDR3 protein: CATRLDYNEQFF
CDR3 DNA: TGTGCCACCAGGTTGGACTACAATGAGCAGTTCTTC

J gene: TRBJ2-7
clone size: NA
D gene: TRBD2
V gene: TRBV4-1
CDR3 protein: CASSSGLAGKVYEQYF
CDR3 DNA: TGCGCCAGCAGCTCCGGATTAGCGGGGAAGGTCTACGAGCAGTACTTC

J gene: TRBJ2-7
clone size: NA
D gene: NA
V gene: TRBV5-1
CDR3 protein: CASSLSGHKSYEQYF
CDR3 DNA: TGCGCCAGCAGCTTGTCAGGGCATAAATCCTACGAGCAGTACTTC

J gene: TRBJ1-1
clone size: NA
D gene: TRBD1
V gene: TRBV30
CDR3 protein: CAWSLYRGPNTEAFF
CDR3 DNA: TGTGCCTGGAGTCTCTACAGGGGGCCGAATACTGAAGCTTTCTTT